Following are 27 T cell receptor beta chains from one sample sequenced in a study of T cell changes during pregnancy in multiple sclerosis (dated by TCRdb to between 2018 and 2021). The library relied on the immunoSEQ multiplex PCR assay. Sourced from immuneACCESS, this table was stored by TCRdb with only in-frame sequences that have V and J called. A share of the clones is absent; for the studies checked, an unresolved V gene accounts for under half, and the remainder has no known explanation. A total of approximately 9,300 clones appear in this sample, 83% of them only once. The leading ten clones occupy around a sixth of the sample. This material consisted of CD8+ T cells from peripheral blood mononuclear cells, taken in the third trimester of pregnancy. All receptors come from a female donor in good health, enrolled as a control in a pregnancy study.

CDR3 sequence reads: CASSVEGVGSGNTIYF. As DNA, the CDR3 is TGTGCCAGCAGCGTAGAGGGGGTTGGCTCTGGAAACACCATATATTTT. The chain links TRBV9 to TRBJ1-3; the D gene is possibly TRBD1 (6 bases). The length of the CDR3 is 16 residues. Trimming stripped 0 bases from V and 0 bases from J, with 10 bases between. The germline CDR1 and CDR2 sequences are SGDLS and YYNGEE.

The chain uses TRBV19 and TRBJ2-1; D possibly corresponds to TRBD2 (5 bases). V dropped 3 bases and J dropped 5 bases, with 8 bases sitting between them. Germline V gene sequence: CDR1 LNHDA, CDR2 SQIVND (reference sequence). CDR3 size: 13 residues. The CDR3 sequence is CASSIFGNNEQFF. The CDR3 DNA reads TGTGCCAGTAGTATCTTCGGGAACAATGAGCAGTTCTTC.

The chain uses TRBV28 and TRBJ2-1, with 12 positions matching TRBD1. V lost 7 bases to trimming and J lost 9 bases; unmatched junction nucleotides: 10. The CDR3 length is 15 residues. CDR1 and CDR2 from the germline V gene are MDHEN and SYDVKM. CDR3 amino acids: CASNTRDRGLSEQFF. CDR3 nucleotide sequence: TGTGCCAGCAACACCCGGGACAGGGGGCTGAGTGAGCAGTTCTTC.

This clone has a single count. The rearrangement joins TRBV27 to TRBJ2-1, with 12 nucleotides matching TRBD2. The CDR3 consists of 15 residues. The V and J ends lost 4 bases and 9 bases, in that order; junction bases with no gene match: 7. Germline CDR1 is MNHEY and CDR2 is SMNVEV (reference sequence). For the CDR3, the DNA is TGTGCCAGCAGTTCCGGACTAGCGGGAATCAGTGAGCAGTTCTTC. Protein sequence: CASSSGLAGISEQFF.

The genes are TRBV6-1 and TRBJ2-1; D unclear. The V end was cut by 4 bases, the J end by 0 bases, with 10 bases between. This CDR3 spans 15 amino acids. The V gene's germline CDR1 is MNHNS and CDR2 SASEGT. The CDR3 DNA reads TGTGCCAGCAGTGTCTCAGATGACTCCTACAATGAGCAGTTCTTC. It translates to CASSVSDDSYNEQFF.

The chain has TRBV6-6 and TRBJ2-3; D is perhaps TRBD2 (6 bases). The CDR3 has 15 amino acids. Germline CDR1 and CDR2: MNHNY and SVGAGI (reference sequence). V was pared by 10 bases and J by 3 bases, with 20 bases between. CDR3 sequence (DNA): TGTGCCACACTTTTGGGGGGTGCAAGGACAGATACGCAGTATTTT. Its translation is CATLLGGARTDTQYF.

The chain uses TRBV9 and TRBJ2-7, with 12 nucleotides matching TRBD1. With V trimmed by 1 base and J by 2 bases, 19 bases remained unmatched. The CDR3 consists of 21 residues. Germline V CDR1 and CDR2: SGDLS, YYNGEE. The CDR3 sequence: CASSVPLRPGQGAPNPYEQYF. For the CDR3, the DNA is TGTGCCAGCAGCGTACCATTGAGGCCGGGACAGGGGGCGCCGAACCCCTACGAGCAGTACTTC.

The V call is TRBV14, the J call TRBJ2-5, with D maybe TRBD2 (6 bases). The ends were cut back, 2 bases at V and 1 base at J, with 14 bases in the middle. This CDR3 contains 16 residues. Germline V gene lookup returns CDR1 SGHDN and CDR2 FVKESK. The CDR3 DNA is TGTGCCAGCAGCCAAAGTCCGGGGGTCATCCAAGAGACCCAGTACTTC. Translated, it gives CASSQSPGVIQETQYF.

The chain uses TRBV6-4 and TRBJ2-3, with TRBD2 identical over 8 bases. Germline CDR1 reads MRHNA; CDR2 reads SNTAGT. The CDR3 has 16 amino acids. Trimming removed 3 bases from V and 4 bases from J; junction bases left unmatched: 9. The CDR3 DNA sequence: TGTGCCAGCAGTGATGGCGAGCGGGGGCCGTCAGATACGCAGTATTTT. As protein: CASSDGERGPSDTQYF.

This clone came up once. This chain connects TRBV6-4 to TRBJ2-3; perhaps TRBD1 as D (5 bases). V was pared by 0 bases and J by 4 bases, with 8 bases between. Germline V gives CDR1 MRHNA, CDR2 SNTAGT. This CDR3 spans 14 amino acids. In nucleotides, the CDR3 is TGTGCCAGCAGTGACTCCAGGGAAGCAGATACGCAGTATTTT. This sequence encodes CASSDSREADTQYF.

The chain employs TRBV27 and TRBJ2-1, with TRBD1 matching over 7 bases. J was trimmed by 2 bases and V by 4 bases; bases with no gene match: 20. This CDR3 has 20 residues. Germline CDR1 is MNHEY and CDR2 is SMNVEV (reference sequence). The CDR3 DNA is TGTGCCAGCAGTTCACAACAGGGGCCAGGAAAGAGGGCCCCCTACAATGAGCAGTTCTTC. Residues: CASSSQQGPGKRAPYNEQFF.

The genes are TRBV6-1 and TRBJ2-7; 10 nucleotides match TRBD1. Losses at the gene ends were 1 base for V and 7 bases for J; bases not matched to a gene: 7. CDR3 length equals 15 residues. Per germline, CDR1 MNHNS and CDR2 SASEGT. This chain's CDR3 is CASSEGRQGAEEQYF. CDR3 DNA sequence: TGTGCCAGCAGTGAAGGGAGACAGGGGGCAGAAGAGCAGTACTTC.

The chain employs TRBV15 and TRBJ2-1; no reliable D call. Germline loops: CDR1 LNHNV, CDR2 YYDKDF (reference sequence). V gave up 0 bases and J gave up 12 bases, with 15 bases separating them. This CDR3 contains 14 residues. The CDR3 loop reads CATSRDKESTWQFF. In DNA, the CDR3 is TGTGCCACCAGCAGAGATAAGGAGTCCACATGGCAGTTCTTC.

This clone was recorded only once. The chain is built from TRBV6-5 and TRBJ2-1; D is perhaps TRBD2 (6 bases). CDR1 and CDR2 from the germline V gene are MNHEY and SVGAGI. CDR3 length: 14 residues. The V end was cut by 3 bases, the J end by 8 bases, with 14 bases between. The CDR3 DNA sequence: TGTGCCAGCAGTTATAACGGGGGAGCCGATGAGCAGTTCTTC. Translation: CASSYNGGADEQFF.

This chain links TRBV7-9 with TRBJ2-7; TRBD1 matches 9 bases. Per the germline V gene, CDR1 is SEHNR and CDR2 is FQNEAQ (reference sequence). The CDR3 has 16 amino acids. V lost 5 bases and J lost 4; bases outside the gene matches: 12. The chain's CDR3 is CASSGTGGRVRYEQYF. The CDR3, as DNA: TGTGCCAGCAGCGGTACAGGGGGCAGAGTAAGGTACGAGCAGTACTTC.

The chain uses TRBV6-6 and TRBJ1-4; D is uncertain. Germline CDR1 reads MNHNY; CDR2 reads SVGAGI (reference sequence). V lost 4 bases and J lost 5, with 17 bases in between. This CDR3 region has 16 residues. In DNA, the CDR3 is TGTGCCAGCAGTTCCAAGGGAGGCAGCGGGAATGAAAAACTGTTTTTT. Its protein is CASSSKGGSGNEKLFF.

CDR3 sequence: CATSTIKGTSGYDEQFF. The CDR3 DNA sequence: TGTGCCACCAGCACCATCAAAGGGACTAGCGGTTACGATGAGCAGTTCTTC. The J gene is TRBJ2-1, the V gene TRBV15; 11 bases fit TRBD2. V was pared by 4 bases and J by 8 bases, with 13 bases of the junction left unmatched. Germline-derived CDR1 and CDR2 are LNHNV and YYDKDF (reference sequence). The CDR3 sequence is 17 residues long. Based on the CDR3 plus reference TRBV15 and TRBJ2-1, the full variable domain is DAMVIQNPRYQVTQFGKPVTLSCSQTLNHNVMYWYQQKSSQAPKLLFHYYDKDFNNEADTPDNFQSRRPNTSFCFLDIRSPGLGDTAMYLCATSTIKGTSGYDEQFFGPGTRLTVL.

CDR3 nucleotide sequence: TGTGCCAGCAGTCCCCCCCGGGACAGCAACACTGAAGCTTTCTTT. It codes for CASSPPRDSNTEAFF. The V call is TRBV28, the J call TRBJ1-1, with 7 nucleotides matching TRBD1. The junction had 8 bases not matched to a gene; V was cut back by 5 bases and J by 2 bases. CDR3 size: 15 residues. CDR1 is MDHEN, CDR2 SYDVKM, per germline. Complete variable domain (other parts from reference TRBV28 and TRBJ1-1): DVKVTQSSRYLVKRTGEKVFLECVQDMDHENMFWYRQDPGLGLRLIYFSYDVKMKEKGDIPEGYSVSREKKERFSLILESASTNQTSMYLCASSPPRDSNTEAFFGQGTRLTVV.

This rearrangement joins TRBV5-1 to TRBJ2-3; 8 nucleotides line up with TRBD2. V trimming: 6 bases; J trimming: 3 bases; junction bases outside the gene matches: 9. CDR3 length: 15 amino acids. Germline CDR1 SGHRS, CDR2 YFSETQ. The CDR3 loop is CASTPRGVRTDTQYF. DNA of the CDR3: TGCGCCAGCACCCCGCGGGGGGTTCGAACAGATACGCAGTATTTT.

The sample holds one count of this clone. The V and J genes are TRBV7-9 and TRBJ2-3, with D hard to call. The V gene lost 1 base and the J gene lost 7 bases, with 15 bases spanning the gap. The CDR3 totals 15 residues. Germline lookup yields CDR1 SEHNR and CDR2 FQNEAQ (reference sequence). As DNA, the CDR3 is TGTGCCAGCAGCTTAGACAACCCCGGGTTGTATACGCAGTATTTT. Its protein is CASSLDNPGLYTQYF.

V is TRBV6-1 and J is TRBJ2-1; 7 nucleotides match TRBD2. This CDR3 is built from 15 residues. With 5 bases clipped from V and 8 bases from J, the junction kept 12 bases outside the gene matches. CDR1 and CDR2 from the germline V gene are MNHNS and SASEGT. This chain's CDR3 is CASSPQSGGGDEQFF. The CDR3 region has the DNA TGTGCCAGCAGTCCCCAATCGGGGGGAGGCGATGAGCAGTTCTTC.

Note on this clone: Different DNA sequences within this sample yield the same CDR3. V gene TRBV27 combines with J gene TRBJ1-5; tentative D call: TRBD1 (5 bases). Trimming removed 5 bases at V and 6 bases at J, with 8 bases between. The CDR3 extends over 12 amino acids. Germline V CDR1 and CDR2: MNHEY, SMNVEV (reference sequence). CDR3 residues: CASSPTGQPQHF. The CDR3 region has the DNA TGTGCCAGCAGTCCAACAGGTCAGCCCCAGCATTTT.

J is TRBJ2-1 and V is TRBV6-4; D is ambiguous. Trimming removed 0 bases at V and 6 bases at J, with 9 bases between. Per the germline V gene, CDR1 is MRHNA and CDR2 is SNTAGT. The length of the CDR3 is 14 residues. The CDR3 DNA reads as TGTGCCAGCAGTGACTCGATCGGCGGCAATGAGCAGTTCTTC. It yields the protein CASSDSIGGNEQFF.

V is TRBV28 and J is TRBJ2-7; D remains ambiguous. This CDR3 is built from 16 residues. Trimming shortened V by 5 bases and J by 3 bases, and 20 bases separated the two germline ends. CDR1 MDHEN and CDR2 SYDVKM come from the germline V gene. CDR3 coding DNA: TGTGCCAGCAGTACCTATCATGGCCCCGCGGTCTACGAGCAGTACTTC. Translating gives CASSTYHGPAVYEQYF.

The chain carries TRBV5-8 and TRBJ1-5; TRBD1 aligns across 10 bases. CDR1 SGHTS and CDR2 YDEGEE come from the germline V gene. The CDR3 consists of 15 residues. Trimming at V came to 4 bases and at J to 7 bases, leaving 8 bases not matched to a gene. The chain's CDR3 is CASSETGGNRQPQHF. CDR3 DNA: TGTGCCAGCAGCGAGACAGGGGGCAATCGCCAGCCCCAGCATTTT. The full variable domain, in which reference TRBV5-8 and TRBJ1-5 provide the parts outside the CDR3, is EAGVTQSPTHLIKTRGQQATLRCSPISGHTSVYWYQQALGLGLQFLLWYDEGEERNRGNFPPRFSGRQFPNYSSELNVNALELEDSALYLCASSETGGNRQPQHFGDGTRLSIL.

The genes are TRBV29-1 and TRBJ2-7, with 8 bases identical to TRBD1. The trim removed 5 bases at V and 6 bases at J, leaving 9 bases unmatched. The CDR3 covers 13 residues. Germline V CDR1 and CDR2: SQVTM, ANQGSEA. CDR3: CSVLDREIPEQYF. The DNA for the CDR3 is TGCAGCGTTTTGGACAGGGAGATTCCCGAGCAGTACTTC.

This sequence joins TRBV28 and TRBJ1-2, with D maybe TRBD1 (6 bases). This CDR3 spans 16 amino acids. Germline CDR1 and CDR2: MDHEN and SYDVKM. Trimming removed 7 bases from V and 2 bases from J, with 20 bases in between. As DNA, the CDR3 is TGTGCCAGCACCAAGCTTCGGGGGGCGCGGAACTATGGCTACACCTTC. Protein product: CASTKLRGARNYGYTF.